This T cell receptor (beta chain) was sequenced for a study of T cells in Graves' hyperthyroidism and ophthalmopathy. Points from the study as a whole: Before onset, ophthalmopathy was predicted by the model a median about six months earlier. A 13 V-J model separated ophthalmopathy from stable hyperthyroidism. Most expanded thyroid clonotypes above 0.001 also appeared in blood.

Patients showing uncontrolled infection, other autoimmune disease, pregnancy or lactation were ineligible. Amplification yielded TCR beta CDR3 regions, with RNA transcripts as the source. Initially, a first-round RT-PCR of the TCR CDR3 employed the HTBI primer set. TCRdb re-called the multiplex PCR reads with MiXCR, one entry per CDR3 protein. Among 500,000 to 650,000 distinct CDR3 sequences listed, approximately 17% were seen once. Many counts were recorded for this clonotype. Antigen specificity is unknown. This clonotype originated in a woman aged 18-30 years with Graves' ophthalmopathy. The sample was blood.

Here the CDR3 DNA reads TGTGCCTGGAGTGTAATGGGTTGGAGCTCCTACAATGAGCAGTTCTTC. This encodes CAWSVMGWSSYNEQFF. The J gene is TRBJ2-1, the V gene TRBV30; no definite D call. CDR1 GTSNPN and CDR2 SVGIG come from the germline V gene (reference sequence). The CDR3 is 16 residues long. The V end lost 0 bases, the J end lost 0 bases, and 12 bases lay between the germline ends.